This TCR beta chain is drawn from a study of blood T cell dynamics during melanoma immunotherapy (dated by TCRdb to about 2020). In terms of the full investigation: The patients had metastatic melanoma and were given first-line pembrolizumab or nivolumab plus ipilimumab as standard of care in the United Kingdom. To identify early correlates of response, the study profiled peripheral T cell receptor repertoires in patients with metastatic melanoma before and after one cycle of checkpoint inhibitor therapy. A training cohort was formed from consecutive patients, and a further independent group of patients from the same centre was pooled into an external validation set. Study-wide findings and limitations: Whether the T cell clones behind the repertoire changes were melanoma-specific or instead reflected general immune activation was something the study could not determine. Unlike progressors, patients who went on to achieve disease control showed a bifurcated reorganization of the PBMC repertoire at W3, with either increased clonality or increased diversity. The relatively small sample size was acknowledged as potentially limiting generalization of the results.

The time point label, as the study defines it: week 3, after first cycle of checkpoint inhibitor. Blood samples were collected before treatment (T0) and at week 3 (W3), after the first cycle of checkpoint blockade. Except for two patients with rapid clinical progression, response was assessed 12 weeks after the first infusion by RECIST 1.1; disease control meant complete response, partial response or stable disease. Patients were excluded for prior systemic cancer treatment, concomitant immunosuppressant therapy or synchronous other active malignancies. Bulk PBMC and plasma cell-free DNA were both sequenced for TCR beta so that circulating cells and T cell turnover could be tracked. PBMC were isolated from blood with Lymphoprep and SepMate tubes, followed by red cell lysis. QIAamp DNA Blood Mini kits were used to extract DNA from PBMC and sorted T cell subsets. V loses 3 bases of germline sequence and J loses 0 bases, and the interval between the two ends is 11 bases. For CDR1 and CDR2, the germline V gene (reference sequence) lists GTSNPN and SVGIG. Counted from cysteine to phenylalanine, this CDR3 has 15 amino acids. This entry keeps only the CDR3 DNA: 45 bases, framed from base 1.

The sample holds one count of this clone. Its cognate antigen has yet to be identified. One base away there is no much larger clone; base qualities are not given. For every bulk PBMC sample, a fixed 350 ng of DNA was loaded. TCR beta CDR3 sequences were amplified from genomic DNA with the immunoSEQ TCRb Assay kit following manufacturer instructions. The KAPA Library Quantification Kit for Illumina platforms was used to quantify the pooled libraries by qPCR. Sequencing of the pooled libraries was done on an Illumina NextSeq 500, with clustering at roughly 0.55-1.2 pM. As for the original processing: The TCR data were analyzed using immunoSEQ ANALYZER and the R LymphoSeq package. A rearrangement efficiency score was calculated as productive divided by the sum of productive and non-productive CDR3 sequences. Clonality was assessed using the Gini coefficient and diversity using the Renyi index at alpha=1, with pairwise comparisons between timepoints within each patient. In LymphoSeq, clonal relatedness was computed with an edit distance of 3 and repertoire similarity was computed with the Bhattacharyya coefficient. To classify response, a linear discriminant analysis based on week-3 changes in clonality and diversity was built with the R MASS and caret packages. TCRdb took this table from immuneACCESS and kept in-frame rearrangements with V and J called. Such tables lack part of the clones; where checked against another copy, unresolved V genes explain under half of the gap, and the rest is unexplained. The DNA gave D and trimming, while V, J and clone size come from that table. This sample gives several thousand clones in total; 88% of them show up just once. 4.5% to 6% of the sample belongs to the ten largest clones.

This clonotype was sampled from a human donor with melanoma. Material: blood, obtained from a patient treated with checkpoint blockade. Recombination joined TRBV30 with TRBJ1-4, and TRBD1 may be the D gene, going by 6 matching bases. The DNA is TGTGCCTGGAGCCAGGGACAAGCAACTAATGAAAAACTGTTTTTT. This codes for CAWSQGQATNEKLFF.